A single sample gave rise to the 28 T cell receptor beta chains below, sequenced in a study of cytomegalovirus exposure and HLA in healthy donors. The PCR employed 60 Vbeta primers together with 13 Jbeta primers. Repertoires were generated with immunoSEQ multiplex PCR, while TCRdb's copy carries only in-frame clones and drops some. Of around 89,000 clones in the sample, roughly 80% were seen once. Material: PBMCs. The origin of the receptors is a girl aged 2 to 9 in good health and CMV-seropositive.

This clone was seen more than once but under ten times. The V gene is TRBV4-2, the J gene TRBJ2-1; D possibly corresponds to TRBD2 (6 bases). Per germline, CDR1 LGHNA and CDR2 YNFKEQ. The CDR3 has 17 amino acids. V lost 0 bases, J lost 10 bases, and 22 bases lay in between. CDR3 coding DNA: TGTGCCAGCAGCCAAGAAGGTACGGGAGAAAGAATGGGAGAGCAGTTCTTC. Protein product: CASSQEGTGERMGEQFF.

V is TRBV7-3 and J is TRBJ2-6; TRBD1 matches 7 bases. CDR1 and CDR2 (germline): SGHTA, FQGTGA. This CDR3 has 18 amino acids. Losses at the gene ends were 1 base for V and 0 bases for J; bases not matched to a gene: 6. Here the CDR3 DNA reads TGTGCCAGCAGCTTAAATCCCGGGACAGCCTCTGGGGCCAACGTCCTGACTTTC. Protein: CASSLNPGTASGANVLTF.

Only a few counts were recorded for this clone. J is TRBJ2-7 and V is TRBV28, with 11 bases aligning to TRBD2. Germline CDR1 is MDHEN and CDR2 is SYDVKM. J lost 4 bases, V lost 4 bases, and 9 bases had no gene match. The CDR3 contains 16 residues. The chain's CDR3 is CASSWVTSGTLYEQYF. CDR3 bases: TGTGCCAGCAGTTGGGTGACTAGCGGGACCTTATACGAGCAGTACTTC.

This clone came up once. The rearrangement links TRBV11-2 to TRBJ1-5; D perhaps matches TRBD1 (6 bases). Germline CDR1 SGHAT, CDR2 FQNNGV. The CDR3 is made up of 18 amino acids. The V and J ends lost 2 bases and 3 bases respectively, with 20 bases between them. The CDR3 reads CASSLLGANDGFNQPQHF. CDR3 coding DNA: TGTGCCAGCAGCTTATTGGGGGCGAATGACGGCTTCAATCAGCCCCAGCATTTT.

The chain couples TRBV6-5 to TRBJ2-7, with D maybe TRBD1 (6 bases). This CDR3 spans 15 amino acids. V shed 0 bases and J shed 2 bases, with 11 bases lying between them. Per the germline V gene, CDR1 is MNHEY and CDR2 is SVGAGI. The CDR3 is CASSYSPDRTYEQYF. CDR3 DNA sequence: TGTGCCAGCAGTTACTCTCCCGACAGGACCTACGAGCAGTACTTC.

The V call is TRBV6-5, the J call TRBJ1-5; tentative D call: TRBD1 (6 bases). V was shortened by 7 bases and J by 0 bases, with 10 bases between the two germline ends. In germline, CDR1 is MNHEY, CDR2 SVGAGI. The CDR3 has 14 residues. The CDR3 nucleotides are TGTGCCAGCAATGACAGGTATAGCAATCAGCCCCAGCATTTT. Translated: CASNDRYSNQPQHF.

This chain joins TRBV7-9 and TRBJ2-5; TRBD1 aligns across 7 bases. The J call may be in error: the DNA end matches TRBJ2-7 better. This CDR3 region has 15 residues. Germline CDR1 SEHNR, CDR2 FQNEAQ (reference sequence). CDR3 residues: CASSVSDRLVDEQYF. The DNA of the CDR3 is TGTGCCAGCAGCGTTTCGGACAGGCTCGTTGACGAGCAGTACTTC.

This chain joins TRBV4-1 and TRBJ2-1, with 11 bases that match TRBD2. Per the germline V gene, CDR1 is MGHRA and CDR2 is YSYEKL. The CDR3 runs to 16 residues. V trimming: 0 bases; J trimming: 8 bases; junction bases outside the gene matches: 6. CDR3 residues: CASSQDSGRAFDEQFF. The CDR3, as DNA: TGCGCCAGCAGCCAAGATAGCGGGAGGGCCTTTGATGAGCAGTTCTTC.

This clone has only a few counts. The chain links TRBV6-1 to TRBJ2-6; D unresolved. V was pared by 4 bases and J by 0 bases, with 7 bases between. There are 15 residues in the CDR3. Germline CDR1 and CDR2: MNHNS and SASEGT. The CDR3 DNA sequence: TGTGCCAGCAGTGTAGATTTCTCTGGGGCCAACGTCCTGACTTTC. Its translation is CASSVDFSGANVLTF.

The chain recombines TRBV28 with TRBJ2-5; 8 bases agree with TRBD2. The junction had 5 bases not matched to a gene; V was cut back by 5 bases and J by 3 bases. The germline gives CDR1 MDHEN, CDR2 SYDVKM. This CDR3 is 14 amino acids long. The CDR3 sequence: CASSPPGLEETQYF. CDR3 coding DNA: TGTGCCAGCAGTCCCCCGGGACTAGAAGAGACCCAGTACTTC.

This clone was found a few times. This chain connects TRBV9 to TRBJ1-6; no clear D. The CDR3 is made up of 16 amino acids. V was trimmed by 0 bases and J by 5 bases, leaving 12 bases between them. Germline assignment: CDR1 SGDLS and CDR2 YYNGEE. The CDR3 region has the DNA TGTGCCAGCAGCGTAGGAATTTACACAAATAATTCACCCCTCCACTTT. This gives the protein CASSVGIYTNNSPLHF.

The CDR3 region is CASRRTGGSGNTIYF. The DNA of the CDR3 is TGTGCCAGCAGGCGAACGGGAGGCTCTGGAAACACCATATATTTT. The J gene is TRBJ1-3, the V gene TRBV7-8; no clear D. V gave up 6 bases and J gave up 0 bases, with 12 bases separating them. The CDR3 runs 15 residues. Germline CDR1 reads SGHVS; CDR2 reads FQNEAQ.

The CDR3 DNA sequence: TGCAGTGCTAGCAGGGGGCGAGGCTACACCTTC. Protein: CSASRGRGYTF. The V call is TRBV20-1, the J call TRBJ1-2; 8 bases map to TRBD1. V was clipped by 3 bases and J by 8 bases; unmatched bases: 2. The germline V gene has CDR1 DFQATT and CDR2 SNEGSKA (reference sequence). The CDR3 is 11 residues long.

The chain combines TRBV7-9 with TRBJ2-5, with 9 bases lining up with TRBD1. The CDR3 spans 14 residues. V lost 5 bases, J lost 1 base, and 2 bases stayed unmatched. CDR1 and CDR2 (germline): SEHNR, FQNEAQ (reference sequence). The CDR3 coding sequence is TGTGCCAGCAGCCGGGGACAGGGCCAAGAGACCCAGTACTTC. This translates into CASSRGQGQETQYF.

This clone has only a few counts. CDR3 DNA sequence: TGCAGCGTCGCGAGGACAGTTATGAACACTGAAGCTTTCTTT. Encoded protein: CSVARTVMNTEAFF. This chain uses TRBV29-1 with TRBJ1-1, with D tentatively TRBD1 (6 bases). The length of the CDR3 is 14 residues. The germline V and J ends were trimmed by 6 bases and 0 bases, with 14 bases remaining between them. Germline CDR1 SQVTM, CDR2 ANQGSEA.

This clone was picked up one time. The CDR3 region is CASSLGGGYTF. As DNA, the CDR3 is TGTGCCAGCAGCCTGGGAGGTGGCTACACCTTC. This sequence joins TRBV5-4 and TRBJ1-2, with unresolved D. Germline V gene lookup returns CDR1 SGHNT and CDR2 YYREEE (reference sequence). The CDR3 is 11 amino acids. The V gene lost 4 bases and the J gene lost 7 bases, with 8 bases spanning the gap.

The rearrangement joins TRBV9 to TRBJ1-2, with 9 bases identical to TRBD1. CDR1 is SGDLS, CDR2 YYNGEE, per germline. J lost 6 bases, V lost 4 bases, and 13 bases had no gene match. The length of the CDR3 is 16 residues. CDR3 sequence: CASSYWTGDVGDGYTF. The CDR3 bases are TGTGCCAGCAGCTACTGGACAGGGGATGTAGGTGATGGCTACACCTTC.

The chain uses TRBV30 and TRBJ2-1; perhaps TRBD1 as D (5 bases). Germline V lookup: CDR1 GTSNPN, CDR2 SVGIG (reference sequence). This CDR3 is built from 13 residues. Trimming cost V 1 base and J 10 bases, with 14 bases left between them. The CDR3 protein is CAWSGLGVGEQFF. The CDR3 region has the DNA TGTGCCTGGAGTGGTCTAGGGGTTGGCGAGCAGTTCTTC.

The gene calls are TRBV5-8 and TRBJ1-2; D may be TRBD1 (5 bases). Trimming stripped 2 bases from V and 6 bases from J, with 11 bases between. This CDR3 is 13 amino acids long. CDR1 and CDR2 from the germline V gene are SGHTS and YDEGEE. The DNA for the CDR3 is TGTGCCAGCAGCTTAGGGGATTTAAATGGCTACACCTTC. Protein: CASSLGDLNGYTF.

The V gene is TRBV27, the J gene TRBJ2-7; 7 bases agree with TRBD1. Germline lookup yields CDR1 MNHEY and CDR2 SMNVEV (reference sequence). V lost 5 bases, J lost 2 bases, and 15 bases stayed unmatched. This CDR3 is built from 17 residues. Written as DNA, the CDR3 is TGTGCCAGCAGTGCAGAGACAGGGAGCAGTCAAACCTACGAGCAGTACTTC. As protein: CASSAETGSSQTYEQYF.

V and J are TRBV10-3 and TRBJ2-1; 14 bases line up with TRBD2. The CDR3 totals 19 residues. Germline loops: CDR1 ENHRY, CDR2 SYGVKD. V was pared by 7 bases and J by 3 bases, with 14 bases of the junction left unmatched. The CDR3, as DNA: TGTGCCATCACCCCTGAGACTAGCGGGAGGGGGGTGGGCTACAATGAGCAGTTCTTC. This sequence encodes CAITPETSGRGVGYNEQFF.

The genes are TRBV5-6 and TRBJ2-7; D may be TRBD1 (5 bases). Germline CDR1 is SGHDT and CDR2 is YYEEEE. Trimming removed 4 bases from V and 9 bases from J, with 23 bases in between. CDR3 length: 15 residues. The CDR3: CASSDDPTGRIVQYF. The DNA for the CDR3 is TGTGCCAGCAGCGACGACCCCACAGGCCGTATTGTGCAGTACTTC. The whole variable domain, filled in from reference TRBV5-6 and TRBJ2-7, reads DAGVTQSPTHLIKTRGQQVTLRCSPKSGHDTVSWYQQALGQGPQFIFQYYEEEERQRGNFPDRFSGHQFPNYSSELNVNALLLGDSALYLCASSDDPTGRIVQYFGPGTRLTVT.

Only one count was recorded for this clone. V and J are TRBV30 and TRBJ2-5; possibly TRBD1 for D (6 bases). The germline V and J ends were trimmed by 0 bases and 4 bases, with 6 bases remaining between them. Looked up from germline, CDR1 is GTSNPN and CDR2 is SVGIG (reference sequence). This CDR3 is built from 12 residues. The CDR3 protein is CAWSVGGETQYF. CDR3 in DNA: TGTGCCTGGAGTGTAGGGGGAGAGACCCAGTACTTC. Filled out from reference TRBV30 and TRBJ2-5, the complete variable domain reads SQTIHQWPATLVQPVGSPLSLECTVEGTSNPNLYWYRQAAGRGLQLLFYSVGIGQISSEVPQNLSASRPQDRQFILSSKKLLLSDSGFYLCAWSVGGETQYFGPGTRLLVL.

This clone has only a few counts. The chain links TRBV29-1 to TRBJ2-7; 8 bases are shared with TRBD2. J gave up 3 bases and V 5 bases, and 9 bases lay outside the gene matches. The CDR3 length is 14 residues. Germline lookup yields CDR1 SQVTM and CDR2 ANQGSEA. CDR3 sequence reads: CSVLFVAGFYEQYF. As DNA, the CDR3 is TGCAGCGTTTTGTTTGTAGCGGGATTCTACGAGCAGTACTTC.

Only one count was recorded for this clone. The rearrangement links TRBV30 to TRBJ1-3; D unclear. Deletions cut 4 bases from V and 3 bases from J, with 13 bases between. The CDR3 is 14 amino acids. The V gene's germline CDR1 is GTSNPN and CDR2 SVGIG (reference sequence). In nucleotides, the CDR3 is TGTGCCTGGAATCAGGCGGGTGGTGGAAACACCATATATTTT. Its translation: CAWNQAGGGNTIYF.

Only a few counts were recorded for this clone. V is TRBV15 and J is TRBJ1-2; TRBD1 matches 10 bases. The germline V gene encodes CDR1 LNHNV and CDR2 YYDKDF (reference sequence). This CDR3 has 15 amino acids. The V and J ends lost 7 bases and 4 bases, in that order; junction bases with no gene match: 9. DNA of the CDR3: TGTGCCACCAAAAAAGAGACAGGGGGCCTCTATGGCTACACCTTC. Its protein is CATKKETGGLYGYTF.

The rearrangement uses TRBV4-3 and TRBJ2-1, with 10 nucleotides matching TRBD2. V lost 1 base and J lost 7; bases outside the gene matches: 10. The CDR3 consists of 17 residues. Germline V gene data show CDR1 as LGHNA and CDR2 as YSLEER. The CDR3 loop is CASSQAVAGGKWNEQFF. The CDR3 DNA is TGCGCCAGCAGCCAAGCGGTAGCGGGAGGAAAGTGGAATGAGCAGTTCTTC.

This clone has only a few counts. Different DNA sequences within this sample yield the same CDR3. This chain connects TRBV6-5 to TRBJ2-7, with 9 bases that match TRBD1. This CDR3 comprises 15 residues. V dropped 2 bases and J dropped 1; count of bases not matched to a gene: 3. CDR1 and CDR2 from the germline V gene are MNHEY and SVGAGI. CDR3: CASSYSDRGSYEQYF. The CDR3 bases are TGTGCCAGCAGTTACAGTGACAGGGGGTCCTACGAGCAGTACTTC.